This TCR beta chain was profiled in a study of molecular identifiers for immune sequencing clone quantification (dated by TCRdb to 2016 to 2019). For the wider study: For a replicate experiment, the RNA from either approximately 20,000 or 98,000 naive CD8 T cells was divided into five aliquots, and four of those aliquots went on to sequencing. This methods study used CD8 T cells to benchmark TCR RNA copy counting and molecular-identifier clustering-based TCR repertoire sequencing (MIDCIRS).

The study at large found these results: In CMV-specific effector cells, clones with more than 20 RNA copies accounted for over 97% of molecules, whereas in naive cells such clones accounted for under 1%. Even against a background of around 950,000 naive CD8 T cells, spiked-in Jurkat TCR RNA amounting to a single cell's worth was reported to be detectable. Identical TCR molecules sharing a barcode could cause highly expanded clone sizes to be underestimated. About 3.1 recovered TCR RNA copies per cell were obtained by modeling, versus roughly 9.7 by digital PCR, implying a capture efficiency of 25% to 30%. When barcode sub-clustering was omitted, TCR diversity was inflated by chimeric consensus sequences, with chimeras reaching as high as 47%. The naive libraries included spiked-in Jurkat TCR RNA (10 copies' worth), and this RNA is not part of the donor repertoire.

Libraries of naive CD8 T cells were generated from about 19,000 to 1,100,000 sorted cells, with 10%, 30% or 50% of the purified RNA used. Naive CD8 T cells were FACS-sorted as CD8+CD4-CCR7+CD45RA+ on a BD FACSAria II into RLT Plus buffer. To test detection sensitivity, Jurkat RNA equal to ten TCR copies was added to samples of about 19,000-1,100,000 naive CD8 T cells. Enrichment of CD8 T cells was performed with RosetteSep CD8+ T Cell Enrichment Cocktail and Ficoll-Paque, after which ACK red cell lysis was carried out. Libraries were made using PCR. These reads were obtained on a NextSeq 500. Bulk TCR libraries were generated as previously described, with the TCR primers listed in Table S5 used. Purification of total RNA was performed with the Qiagen AllPrep DNA/RNA kit. Before analysis, reads from multiple sequencing runs of the same library were pooled. In the original analysis: Reads were retained only if the reads had an exact TCR constant sequence, and the retained reads were trimmed to 150 nt and grouped according to their 12-nt molecular barcodes. Reads in each barcode group were sub-clustered using a 15% Levenshtein threshold, and a quality-weighted consensus sequence was built for each RNA molecule. Non-functional sequences were filtered out, along with any lower-count sequence sitting one edit away from another sequence. On the basis of fitting two negative binomial distributions, barcode sub-clusters with fewer than 20% of the maximum read count were discarded. TCRdb's own reprocessing of the public reads used fastp at Q25 and MiXCR and kept productive beta chains. Identical CDR3 proteins give one entry, which carries the most common genes and DNA. Here the V and J calls rest on TCRdb's processing, not on the authors' analysis. The sample table lists nearly 650,000 distinct CDR3 sequences, roughly 23% of them with a count of one. The ten largest make up approximately 0.75% of the sample.

This clonotype was seen just once. Its antigen has not been determined. The CDR3 ends on some other residue instead of the conserved phenylalanine or tryptophan, so this is likely a read error. Including both end residues, the CDR3 is 16 amino acids long. Only the CDR3 portion is preserved as DNA: 48 bases, with reading frame beginning at the first base. V and J lose 8 bases and 1 base, and a span of 20 bases separates them. From the germline V gene, CDR1 is SGHAT and CDR2 is FQNNGV. This TCR derives from a human donor in good health. Some libraries in this study had Jurkat cell RNA spiked in. Sample: naive CD8+ T cells from blood, with Jurkat cell RNA spiked in. The cell subset or site label, as the study defines it: FACS-sorted CD8+CD4-CCR7+CD45RA+ naive T cells. The rearrangement combines TRBV11-2 with TRBJ1-1, with the D gene call left open. The CDR3 corresponds to CASLPGSWLKNTEAFL. In nucleotide form, the sequence is TGTGCCAGCCTACCAGGTTCATGGCTGAAGAACACTGAAGCTTTCCTT.